This T cell receptor (beta chain) was captured in a study of cytotoxic CD8 clonotypes in ibrutinib-treated CLL. The study's findings and limits: Once treatment began, public clonotypes, which were uncommon, contracted or stayed stable.

TCRdb's copy holds only in-frame clones and misses some; the assay was immunoSEQ multiplex PCR. Found here are around 70,000 clones, 68% of them singletons; the top ten hold approximately 5.2%. Between the trimmed V and J ends, which lost 2 bases and 1 base, there was a span of 5 bases. CDR3 length equals 13 residues. Germline V CDR1 and CDR2: MNHEY, SVGAGI. Turning to this clone: Its target is not known.

The chain recombines TRBV6-5 with TRBJ1-2; D call uncertain. The source material was PBMCs, sampled after 12 months of ibrutinib treatment. This clonotype was sampled from a human donor with chronic lymphocytic leukemia. This chain's CDR3 is CASSYAGNYGYTF. The CDR3 DNA reads as TGTGCCAGCAGTTACGCCGGTAACTATGGCTACACCTTC.